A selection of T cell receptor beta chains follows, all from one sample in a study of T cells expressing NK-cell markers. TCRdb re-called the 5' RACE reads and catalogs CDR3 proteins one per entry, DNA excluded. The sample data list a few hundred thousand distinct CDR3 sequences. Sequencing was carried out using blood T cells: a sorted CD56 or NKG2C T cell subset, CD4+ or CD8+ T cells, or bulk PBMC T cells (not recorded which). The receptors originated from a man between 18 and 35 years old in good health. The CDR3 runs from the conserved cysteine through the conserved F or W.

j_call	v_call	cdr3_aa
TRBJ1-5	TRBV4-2	CASSQDGQKNQPQHF
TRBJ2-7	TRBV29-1	CSVRLWDRGLTYEQYF
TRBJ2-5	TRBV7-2	CASGTGPGETQYF
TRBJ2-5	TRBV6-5	CASSYSEGSETQYF
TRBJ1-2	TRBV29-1	CSVPGQGAEGGYTF
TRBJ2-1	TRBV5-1	CASSFRTGYNEQFF
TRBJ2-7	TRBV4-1	CASRGDSQREQYF
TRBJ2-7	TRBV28	CASSSSSGRAEDEQYF
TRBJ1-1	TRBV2	CASLGRTEAFF
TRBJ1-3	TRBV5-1	CASREGRAGNTIYF
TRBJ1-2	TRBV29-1	CSVATGYGYTF
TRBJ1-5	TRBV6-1	CATAGRGSNQPQHF
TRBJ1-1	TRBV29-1	CSVGHGFPLAEAFF
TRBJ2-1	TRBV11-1	CASSLALLAGGAYNEQFF
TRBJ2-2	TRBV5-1	CASSLGAGAGELFF
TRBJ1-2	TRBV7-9	CASSLGTGNRYGYTF
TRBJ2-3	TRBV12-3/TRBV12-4	CASQGLAGNTDTQYF
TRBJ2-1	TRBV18	CASSRDGTSTYNEQFF
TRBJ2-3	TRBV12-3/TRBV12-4	CASTLGAGRTDTQYF
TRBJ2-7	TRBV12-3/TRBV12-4	CASRGTGKNEQYF
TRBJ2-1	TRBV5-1	CASSLAAASNEQFF
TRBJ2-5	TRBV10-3	CAISEPLRGHETQYF
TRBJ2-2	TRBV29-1	CSVKRGGSGPGELFF
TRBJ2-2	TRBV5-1	CASSPRERELFF
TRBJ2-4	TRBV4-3	CASSQGWRENNIQYF
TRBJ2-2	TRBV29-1	CSVEERQATGELFF
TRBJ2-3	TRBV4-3	CASSRSKGLSTDTQYF
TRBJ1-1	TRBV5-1	CASSAGRGQGAEAFF
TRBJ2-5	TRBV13	CASSSSRRKTGGYQETQYF
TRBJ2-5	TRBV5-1	CASKEGTNQETQYF
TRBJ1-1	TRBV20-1	CSTYTDRSNTEAFF
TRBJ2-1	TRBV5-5	CASSPELRQGYNEQFF
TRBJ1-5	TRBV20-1	CSADTPSGNQPQHF
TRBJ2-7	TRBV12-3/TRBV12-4	CASSGDRGSGEQYF
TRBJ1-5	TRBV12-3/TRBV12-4	CASRVQGQNSNQPQHF
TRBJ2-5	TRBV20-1	CSARGRRETQYF
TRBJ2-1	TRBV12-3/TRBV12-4	CASTSVADEQFF
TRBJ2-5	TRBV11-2	CASSLSVRETQYF
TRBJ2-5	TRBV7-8	CASSLAAGEKTQYF
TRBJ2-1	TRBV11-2	CASSYLPKRDRINEQFF
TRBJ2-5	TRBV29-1	CSVDAGRETQYF
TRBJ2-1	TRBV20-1	CSALLGTDLKQFF
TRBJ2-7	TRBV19	CASSIRQGRPYEQYF
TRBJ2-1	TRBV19	CASSIFSSGGGWISYNEQFF
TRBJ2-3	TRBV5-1	CASSFVAGISDTQYF
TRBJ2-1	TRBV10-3	CAISEQLAGQFF